The present entry profiles one TCR beta chain with its context. Its antigen is not known. The data derive from a study of T-cell memory formation after mild COVID-19. Study at large: The study found TCR clusters largely donor specific.

CDR1 and CDR2 from the germline V gene are SGHVS and FNYEAQ. CDR3 length: 13 residues. V was pared by 5 bases and J by 4 bases, with 10 bases between. In TCRdb, the 5' RACE reads were re-called with MiXCR into one record per CDR3 protein. The data hold under 250,000 distinct CDR3 sequences, with more than 8% observed a single time. Study results and caveats: Those CD4+ clones that contracted were mainly in CM and EM (CD8+ ones in EMRA). Contracting clones from day 15 to 85 showed balanced CD4/CD8; later expanders favored CD4+.

This TCR came from a man aged 18 to 30 who had mild COVID-19 (a few samples of this study predate the infection). Cell type and time point are not known. Sequencing input: PBMCs or a T cell subset sorted from them (not recorded which). The chain couples TRBV7-6 to TRBJ2-3; D not resolved. The CDR3, as DNA: TGTGCCAGCAGCCCCGTGAGTTCAGATACGCAGTATTTT. This sequence encodes CASSPVSSDTQYF.